The T cell receptor (beta chain) described here comes from a study of blood T cell repertoires in COVID-19. Study in general: The study drew acute and convalescent COVID-19 samples from the United States, Italy and Spain. The analysed material was cDNA or gDNA that came from T cells, B-cell-depleted T cells, or PBMCs.

Germline lookup yields CDR1 SGHTA and CDR2 FQGTGA. After removal of 5 bases from V and 7 bases from J, the junction contained 8 bases not matched to a gene. This CDR3 comprises 14 residues. This clone occurred once. Original methodology: It was from reference gene primer amplification that nucleated cell counts were estimated. Only in-frame clones appear in the TCRdb table, and some are missing; sequencing was by immunoSEQ multiplex PCR. That table gives V, J and clone size, and the DNA gave D and trimming. The sample shows 150,000 to 200,000 clones, around 83% of them seen only once. The sequenced material came from peripheral blood. The clonotype was recovered from a woman in her 50s with COVID-19, enrolled during active disease. J is TRBJ2-1 and V is TRBV7-3; TRBD1 aligns across 7 bases. In nucleotides, the CDR3 is TGTGCCAGCAGCCAACAAGGGGGCAATAATGAGCAGTTCTTC. Protein product: CASSQQGGNNEQFF.